This T cell receptor beta chain is from a study of cytomegalovirus exposure and HLA in healthy donors. Study information: Researchers found that more than 70% of over 350 genotyped donors fell within the Caucasian-associated ancestry cluster. Points from the study as a whole: Follow-up analysis later connected one missense variant in DCLRE1C with trimming of TCR beta V- and J-genes.

PCR primers comprised 60 Vbeta and 13 Jbeta primers. TCRdb's table, derived via immunoSEQ multiplex PCR, lists solely in-frame clones and lacks some. The sample lists about 140,000 clones; over 75% were seen once. Details on this clone: The target antigen is unknown. An end of the junction does not agree with germline; a read error may underlie this.

The CDR3 consists of 15 residues. Germline V CDR1 and CDR2: SSHAT, FNYEAQ (reference sequence). The receptor was derived from a man aged 25 to 45 in good health. The V gene is TRBV7-7, the J gene TRBJ2-5; 10 nucleotides match TRBD2. Sequencing was performed on PBMCs. This CDR3 is CASSATSGAQETQYF. For the CDR3, the DNA is TGTGCTAGCAGCGCCACTAGCGGGGCGCAAGAGACCCAGTACTTC.